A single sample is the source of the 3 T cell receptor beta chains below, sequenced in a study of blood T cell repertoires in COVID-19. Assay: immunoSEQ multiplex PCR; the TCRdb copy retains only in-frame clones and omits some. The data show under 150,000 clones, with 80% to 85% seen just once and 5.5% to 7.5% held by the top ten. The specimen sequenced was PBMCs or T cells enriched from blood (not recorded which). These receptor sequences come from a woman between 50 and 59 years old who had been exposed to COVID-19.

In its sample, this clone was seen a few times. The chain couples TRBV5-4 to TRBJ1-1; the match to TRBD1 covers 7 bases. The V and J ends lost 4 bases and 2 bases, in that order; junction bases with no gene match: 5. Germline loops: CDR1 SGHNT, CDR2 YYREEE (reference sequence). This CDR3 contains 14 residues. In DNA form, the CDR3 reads TGTGCCAGCAGCGACAGGGCCCATAACACTGAAGCTTTCTTT. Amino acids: CASSDRAHNTEAFF.

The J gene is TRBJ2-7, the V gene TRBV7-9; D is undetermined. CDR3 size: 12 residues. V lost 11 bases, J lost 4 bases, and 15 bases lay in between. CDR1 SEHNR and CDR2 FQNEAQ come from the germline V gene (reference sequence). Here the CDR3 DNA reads TGTGCCGGCCTCGACTCTGATTACGAGCAGTACTTC. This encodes CAGLDSDYEQYF.

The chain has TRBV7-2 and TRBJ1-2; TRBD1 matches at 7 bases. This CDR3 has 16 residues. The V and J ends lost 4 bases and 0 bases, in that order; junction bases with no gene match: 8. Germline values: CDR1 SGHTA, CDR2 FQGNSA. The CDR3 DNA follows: TGTGCCAGCAGCTCAAACCGACAGGGTACTAACTATGGCTACACCTTC. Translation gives CASSSNRQGTNYGYTF.